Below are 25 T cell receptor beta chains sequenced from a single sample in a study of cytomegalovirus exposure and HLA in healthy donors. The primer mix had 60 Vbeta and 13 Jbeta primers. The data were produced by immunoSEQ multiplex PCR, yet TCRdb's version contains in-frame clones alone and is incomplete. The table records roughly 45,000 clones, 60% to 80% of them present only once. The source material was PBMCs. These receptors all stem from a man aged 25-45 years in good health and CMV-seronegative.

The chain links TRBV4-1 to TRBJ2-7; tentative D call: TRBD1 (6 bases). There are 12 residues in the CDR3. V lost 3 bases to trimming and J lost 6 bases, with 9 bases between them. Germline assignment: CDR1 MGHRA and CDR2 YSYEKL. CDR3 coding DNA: TGCGCCAGCAGCCACACCAGGGGCGAGCAGTACTTC. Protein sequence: CASSHTRGEQYF.

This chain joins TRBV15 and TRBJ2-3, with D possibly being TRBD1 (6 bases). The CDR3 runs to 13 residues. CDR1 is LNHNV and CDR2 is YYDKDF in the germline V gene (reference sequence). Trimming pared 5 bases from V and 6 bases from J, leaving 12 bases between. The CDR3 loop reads CATSPSGVDTQYF. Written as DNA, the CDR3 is TGTGCCACCAGCCCCTCAGGGGTCGATACGCAGTATTTT.

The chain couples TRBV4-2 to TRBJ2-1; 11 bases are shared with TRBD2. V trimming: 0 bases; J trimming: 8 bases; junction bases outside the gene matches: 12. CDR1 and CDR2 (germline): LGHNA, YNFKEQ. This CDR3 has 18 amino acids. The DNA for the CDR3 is TGTGCCAGCAGCCAAGAGATAGCGGGAGGGCCTTTTGTCCATGAGCAGTTCTTC. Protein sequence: CASSQEIAGGPFVHEQFF.

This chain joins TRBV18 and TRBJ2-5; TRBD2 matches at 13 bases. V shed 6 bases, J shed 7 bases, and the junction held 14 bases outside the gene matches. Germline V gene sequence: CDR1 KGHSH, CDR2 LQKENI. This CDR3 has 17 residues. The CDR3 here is CASSPRLAGGPSGTQYF. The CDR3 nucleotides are TGTGCCAGCTCCCCCCGACTAGCGGGAGGCCCCTCCGGGACCCAGTACTTC.

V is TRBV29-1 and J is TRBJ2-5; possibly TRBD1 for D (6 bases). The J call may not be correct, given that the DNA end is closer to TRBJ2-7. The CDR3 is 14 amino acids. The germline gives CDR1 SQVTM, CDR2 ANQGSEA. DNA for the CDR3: TGCAGCGTTGTTATTCTGGGGGCCTATTACGAGCAGTACTTC. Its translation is CSVVILGAYYEQYF.

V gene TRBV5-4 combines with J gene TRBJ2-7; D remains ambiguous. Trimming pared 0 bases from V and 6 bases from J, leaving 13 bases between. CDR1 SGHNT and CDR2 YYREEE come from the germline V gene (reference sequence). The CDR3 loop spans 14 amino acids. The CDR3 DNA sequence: TGTGCCAGCAGCTTGGAACCCGAGGCCCTCGAGCAGTACTTC. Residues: CASSLEPEALEQYF.

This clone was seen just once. For the CDR3, the DNA is TGTGCCAGCAGTACCAGCGGGTTCTCCTACAATGAGCAGTTCTTC. Its translation is CASSTSGFSYNEQFF. V gene TRBV6-5 combines with J gene TRBJ2-1, with TRBD2 as a possible D gene (6 bases). V lost 5 bases to trimming and J lost 0 bases, with 11 bases between them. CDR1 MNHEY and CDR2 SVGAGI come from the germline V gene. This CDR3 has 15 amino acids.

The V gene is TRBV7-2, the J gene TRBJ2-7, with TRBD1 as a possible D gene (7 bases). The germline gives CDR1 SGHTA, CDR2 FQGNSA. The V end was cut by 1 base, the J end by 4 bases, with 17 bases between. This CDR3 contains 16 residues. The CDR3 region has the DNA TGTGCCAGCAGCTTAGTGCGCGGGGTCAGGGGGTACGAGCAGTACTTC. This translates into CASSLVRGVRGYEQYF.

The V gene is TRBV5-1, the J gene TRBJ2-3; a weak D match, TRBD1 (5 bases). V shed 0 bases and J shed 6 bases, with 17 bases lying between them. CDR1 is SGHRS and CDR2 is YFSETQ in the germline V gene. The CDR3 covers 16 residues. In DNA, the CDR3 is TGCGCCAGCAGCTTGGGTTGGACACAAAAGGTGGATACGCAGTATTTT. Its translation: CASSLGWTQKVDTQYF.

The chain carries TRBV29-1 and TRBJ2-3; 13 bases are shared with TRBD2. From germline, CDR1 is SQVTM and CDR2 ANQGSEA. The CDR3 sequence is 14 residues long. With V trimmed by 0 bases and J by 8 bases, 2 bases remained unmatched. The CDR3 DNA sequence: TGCAGCGTTGAAGATCGGACTAGCGGGAGTACGCAGTATTTT. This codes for CSVEDRTSGSTQYF.

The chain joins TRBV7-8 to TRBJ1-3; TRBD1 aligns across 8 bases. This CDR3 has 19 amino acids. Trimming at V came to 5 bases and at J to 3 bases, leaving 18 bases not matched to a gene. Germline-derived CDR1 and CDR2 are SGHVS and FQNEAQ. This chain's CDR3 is CASSLLRTGTFQGGNTIYF. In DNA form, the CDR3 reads TGTGCCAGCAGCCTCCTTAGGACAGGGACTTTCCAGGGTGGAAACACCATATATTTT.

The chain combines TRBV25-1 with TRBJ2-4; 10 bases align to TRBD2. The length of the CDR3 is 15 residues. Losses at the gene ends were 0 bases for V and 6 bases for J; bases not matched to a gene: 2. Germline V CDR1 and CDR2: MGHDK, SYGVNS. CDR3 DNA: TGTGCCAGCAGTGAATATGCTAGCGGGAGAAACATTCAGTACTTC. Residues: CASSEYASGRNIQYF.

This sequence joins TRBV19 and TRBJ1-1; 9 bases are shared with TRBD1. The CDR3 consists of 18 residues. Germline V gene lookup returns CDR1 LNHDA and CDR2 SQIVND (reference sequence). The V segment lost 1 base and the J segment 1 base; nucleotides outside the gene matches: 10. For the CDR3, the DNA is TGTGCCAGTAGTATAGGGGGACAGGGAAGATCCAGGAACACTGAAGCTTTCTTT. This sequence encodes CASSIGGQGRSRNTEAFF.

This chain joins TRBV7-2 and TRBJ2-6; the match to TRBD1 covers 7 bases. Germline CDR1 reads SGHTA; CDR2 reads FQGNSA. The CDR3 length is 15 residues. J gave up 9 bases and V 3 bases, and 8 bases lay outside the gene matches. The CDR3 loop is CASSFSGGVGNVLTF. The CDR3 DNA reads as TGTGCCAGCAGCTTTTCAGGGGGTGTAGGCAACGTCCTGACTTTC. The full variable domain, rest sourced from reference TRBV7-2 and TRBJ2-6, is GAGVSQSPSNKVTEKGKDVELRCDPISGHTALYWYRQSLGQGLEFLIYFQGNSAPDKSGLPSDRFSAERTGGSVSTLTIQRTQQEDSAVYLCASSFSGGVGNVLTFGAGSRLTVL.

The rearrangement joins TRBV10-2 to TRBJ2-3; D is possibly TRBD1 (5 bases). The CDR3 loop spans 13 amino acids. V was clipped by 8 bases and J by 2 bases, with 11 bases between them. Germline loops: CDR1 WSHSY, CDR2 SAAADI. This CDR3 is CASGLGATDTQYF. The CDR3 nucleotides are TGCGCCAGCGGCCTTGGGGCCACAGATACGCAGTATTTT.

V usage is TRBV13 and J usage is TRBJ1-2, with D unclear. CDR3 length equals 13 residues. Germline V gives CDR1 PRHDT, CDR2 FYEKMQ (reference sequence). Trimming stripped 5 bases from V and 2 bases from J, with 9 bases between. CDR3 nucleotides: TGTGCCAGCAGCCGCGGGGTGAACTATGGCTACACCTTC. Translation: CASSRGVNYGYTF.

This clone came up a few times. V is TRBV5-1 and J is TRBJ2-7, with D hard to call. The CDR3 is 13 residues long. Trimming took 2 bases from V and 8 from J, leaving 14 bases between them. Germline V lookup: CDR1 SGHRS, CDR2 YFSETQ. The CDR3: CASSLSYSPQQYF. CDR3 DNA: TGCGCCAGCAGCTTATCCTACAGTCCCCAGCAGTACTTC.

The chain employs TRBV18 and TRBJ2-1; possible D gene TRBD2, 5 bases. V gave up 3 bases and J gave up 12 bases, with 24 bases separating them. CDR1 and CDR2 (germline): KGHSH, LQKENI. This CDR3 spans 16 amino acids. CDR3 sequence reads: CASSPSEGVVGRWQFF. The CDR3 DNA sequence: TGTGCCAGCTCACCTTCCGAGGGAGTAGTCGGCCGTTGGCAGTTCTTC.

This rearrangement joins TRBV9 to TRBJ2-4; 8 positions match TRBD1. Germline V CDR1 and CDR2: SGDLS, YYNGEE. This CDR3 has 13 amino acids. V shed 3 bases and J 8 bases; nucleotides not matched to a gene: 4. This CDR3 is CASSGGQGDIQYF. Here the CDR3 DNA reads TGTGCCAGCAGCGGTGGACAGGGAGACATTCAGTACTTC.

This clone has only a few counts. CDR3 sequence (DNA): TGTGCCAGCAGTGAAGTCAGGTATATGAGTCATGGCTACACCTTC. Amino acid sequence: CASSEVRYMSHGYTF. This chain links TRBV6-1 with TRBJ1-2; D is unresolved. V shed 1 base and J shed 6 bases, with 15 bases lying between them. Germline V gene lookup returns CDR1 MNHNS and CDR2 SASEGT. The CDR3 consists of 15 residues.

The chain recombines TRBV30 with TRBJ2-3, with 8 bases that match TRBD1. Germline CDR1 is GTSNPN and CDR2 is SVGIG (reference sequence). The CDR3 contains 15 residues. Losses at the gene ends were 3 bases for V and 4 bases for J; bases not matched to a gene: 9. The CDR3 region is CAWRRYRGESDTQYF. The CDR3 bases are TGTGCCTGGAGGAGATACAGGGGGGAATCAGATACGCAGTATTTT.

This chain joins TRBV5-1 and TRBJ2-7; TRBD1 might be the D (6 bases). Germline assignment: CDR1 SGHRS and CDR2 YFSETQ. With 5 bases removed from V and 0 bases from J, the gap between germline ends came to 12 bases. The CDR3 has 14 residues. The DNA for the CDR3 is TGCGCCAGCAGTACGACAGGCAGCTCCTACGAGCAGTACTTC. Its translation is CASSTTGSSYEQYF. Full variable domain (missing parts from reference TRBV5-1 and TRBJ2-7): KAGVTQTPRYLIKTRGQQVTLSCSPISGHRSVSWYQQTPGQGLQFLFEYFSETQRNKGNFPGRFSGRQFSNSRSEMNVSTLELGDSALYLCASSTTGSSYEQYFGPGTRLTVT.

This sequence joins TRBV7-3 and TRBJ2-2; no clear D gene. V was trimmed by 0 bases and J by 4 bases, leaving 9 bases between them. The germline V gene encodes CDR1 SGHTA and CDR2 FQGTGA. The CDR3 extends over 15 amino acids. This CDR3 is CASSLTPGFTGELFF. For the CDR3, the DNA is TGTGCCAGCAGCTTAACCCCCGGGTTCACCGGGGAGCTGTTTTTT.

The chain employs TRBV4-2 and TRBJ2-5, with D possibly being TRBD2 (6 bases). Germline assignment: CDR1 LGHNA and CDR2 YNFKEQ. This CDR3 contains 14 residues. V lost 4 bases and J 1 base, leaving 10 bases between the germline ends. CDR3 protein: CASSPGGSQETQYF. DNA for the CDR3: TGTGCCAGCAGCCCCGGGGGATCCCAAGAGACCCAGTACTTC.

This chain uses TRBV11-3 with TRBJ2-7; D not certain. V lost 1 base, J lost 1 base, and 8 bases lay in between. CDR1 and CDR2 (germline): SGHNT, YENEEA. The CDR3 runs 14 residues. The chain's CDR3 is CASSLAGYSYEQYF. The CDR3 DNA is TGTGCCAGCAGCTTAGCAGGCTATTCCTACGAGCAGTACTTC.